This is a list of T cell receptor beta chains from one sample in a study of memory CD4+ T cells and cytomegalovirus serostatus. Sequenced by immunoSEQ multiplex PCR; TCRdb stores in-frame clones only, minus some. The sample has roughly 50,000 clones, roughly four fifths seen once. The sequenced sample consisted of memory CD4+ T cells from blood. These receptors originate from an adult in good health and CMV-seronegative. Both conserved end residues are part of each CDR3.

j_call: TRBJ2-3; v_call: TRBV27; cdr3_aa: CASSRRPGSTDTQYF
j_call: TRBJ2-2; v_call: TRBV19; cdr3_aa: CASTRLAVNTGELFF
j_call: TRBJ1-2; v_call: TRBV5-6; cdr3_aa: CASSRPDRGQGGYTF
j_call: TRBJ2-1; v_call: TRBV15; cdr3_aa: CATSSDSTWNEQFF
j_call: TRBJ2-4; v_call: TRBV6-1; cdr3_aa: CASSVQLAGAPKNIQYF
j_call: TRBJ1-1; v_call: TRBV6-5; cdr3_aa: CASSQGRGSRTEAFF
j_call: TRBJ2-3; v_call: TRBV5-1; cdr3_aa: CASSLETLTDTQYF
j_call: TRBJ2-7; v_call: TRBV6-5; cdr3_aa: CASSLLGTGYNEQYF
j_call: TRBJ1-1; v_call: TRBV29-1; cdr3_aa: CGGLEVNTEAFF
j_call: TRBJ1-1; v_call: TRBV7-2; cdr3_aa: CASSPTNRGPEAFF
j_call: TRBJ1-2; v_call: TRBV27; cdr3_aa: CASSLRRVSEKGGEQSLSYGYTF
j_call: TRBJ1-1; v_call: TRBV5-1; cdr3_aa: CASSLQSNTEAFF
j_call: TRBJ1-2; v_call: TRBV6-1; cdr3_aa: CASSEETWTGYGYTF
j_call: TRBJ1-2; v_call: TRBV6-5; cdr3_aa: CASSLTGGGGYTF
j_call: TRBJ1-5; v_call: TRBV5-3; cdr3_aa: CARSRRQGAYQPQHF
j_call: TRBJ1-4; v_call: TRBV7-2; cdr3_aa: CASKAVGTANEKLFF
j_call: TRBJ2-2; v_call: TRBV5-4; cdr3_aa: CASSLAYGELFF
j_call: TRBJ2-5; v_call: TRBV19; cdr3_aa: CASNRGQVQETQYF
j_call: TRBJ2-3; v_call: TRBV10-3; cdr3_aa: CAITLGTASTDTQYF
j_call: TRBJ2-7; v_call: TRBV2; cdr3_aa: CASSDWGLNEQYF
j_call: TRBJ2-5; v_call: TRBV7-9; cdr3_aa: CASRGFLETQYF
j_call: TRBJ2-7; v_call: TRBV29-1; cdr3_aa: CSVGPAYEQYF
j_call: TRBJ2-2; v_call: TRBV6-5; cdr3_aa: CASSPLRDTGELFF
j_call: TRBJ2-5; v_call: TRBV2; cdr3_aa: CASSRQGAQETQYF
j_call: TRBJ2-5; v_call: TRBV5-5; cdr3_aa: CASSPRGATQYF
j_call: TRBJ2-3; v_call: TRBV9; cdr3_aa: CASSVAGGGSTDTQYF
j_call: TRBJ2-7; v_call: TRBV10-3; cdr3_aa: CAISDQGYEQYF
j_call: TRBJ2-7; v_call: TRBV27; cdr3_aa: CASRGLAGSSSYEQYF
j_call: TRBJ1-2; v_call: TRBV18; cdr3_aa: CASSPQLIQEGNENGYTF
j_call: TRBJ1-1; v_call: TRBV4-3; cdr3_aa: CASSPNPRTNTEAFF
j_call: TRBJ2-5; v_call: TRBV29-1; cdr3_aa: CSVQEGLETQYF
j_call: TRBJ2-3; v_call: TRBV6-5; cdr3_aa: CASRKGGPVDTQYF
j_call: TRBJ2-3; v_call: TRBV9; cdr3_aa: CASSLTSGSKTDTQYF
j_call: TRBJ2-1; v_call: TRBV7-9; cdr3_aa: CASSPGLRHNEQFF
j_call: TRBJ1-4; v_call: TRBV2; cdr3_aa: CASRPPRFNEKLFF
j_call: TRBJ1-3; v_call: TRBV5-8; cdr3_aa: CASSPVRGSLGNTIYF
j_call: TRBJ2-7; v_call: TRBV13; cdr3_aa: CASSFTGGNAYEQYF
j_call: TRBJ1-2; v_call: TRBV5-1; cdr3_aa: CASSPSGGLGYTF
j_call: TRBJ2-1; v_call: TRBV27; cdr3_aa: CASSLGVGRALNEQFF
j_call: TRBJ1-2; v_call: TRBV28; cdr3_aa: CASSLMYRVPGGYGYTF
j_call: TRBJ1-6; v_call: TRBV5-8; cdr3_aa: CASSLNSPLHF
j_call: TRBJ2-7; v_call: TRBV5-1; cdr3_aa: CASSVGTANSYEQYF
j_call: TRBJ1-2; v_call: TRBV7-9; cdr3_aa: CASSLGVGPIEF
j_call: TRBJ2-7; v_call: TRBV13; cdr3_aa: CASSLTSTYEQYF
j_call: TRBJ2-1; v_call: TRBV28; cdr3_aa: CASSFGGSNNEQFF
j_call: TRBJ2-7; v_call: TRBV28; cdr3_aa: CASSRGQGAPYEQYF
j_call: TRBJ1-6; v_call: TRBV4-2; cdr3_aa: CASSHIQGGLYNSPLHF
j_call: TRBJ1-1; v_call: TRBV7-2; cdr3_aa: CASSYKWDFPEAFF
j_call: TRBJ2-3; v_call: TRBV28; cdr3_aa: CASSEGADTQYF
j_call: TRBJ1-6; v_call: TRBV19; cdr3_aa: CASSLQGSSYNSPLHF
j_call: TRBJ1-1; v_call: TRBV30; cdr3_aa: CAWSLKLNTEAFF
j_call: TRBJ1-1; v_call: TRBV7-2; cdr3_aa: CASSLEGGLLNTEAFF
j_call: TRBJ2-4; v_call: TRBV11-2; cdr3_aa: CASSLDPGVNIQYF
j_call: TRBJ2-5; v_call: TRBV30; cdr3_aa: CAWSSIRASSVWTQYF
j_call: TRBJ1-1; v_call: TRBV7-8; cdr3_aa: CASSLAYRGTTEAFF
j_call: TRBJ1-1; v_call: TRBV9; cdr3_aa: CASSVEYRGTEAFF
j_call: TRBJ2-3; v_call: TRBV7-9; cdr3_aa: CASSVWTSRPGLGTQYF